This T cell receptor beta chain appears in the sequencing data of a study of T cells after posttransplantation cyclophosphamide. Regarding the study as a whole: Tissue-infiltrating T cells from skin or gut overlapped little with blood T cells.

Sequencing was performed with immunoSEQ multiplex PCR; in TCRdb, only in-frame clones are kept and a portion is missing. The sample gives around 8,000 clones, none seen only once, and the top ten clones hold less than 7%. This CDR3 has 15 residues. V trimming: 4 bases; J trimming: 4 bases; junction bases outside the gene matches: 8. Germline-derived CDR1 and CDR2 are SGHRS and YFSETQ. Busulfan-fludarabine conditioning, marrow transplant, and cyclophosphamide on days +3 and +4 were administered. This clone was detected many times. What it binds is unknown. This TCR derives from a male patient younger than 30 who received an allogeneic stem cell transplant from an unrelated donor, was CMV-positive, and had acute and chronic GVHD. Some T cells here may be from the graft donor. The sample was PBMCs, taken after allogeneic stem cell transplant with posttransplant cyclophosphamide. The V gene is TRBV5-1, the J gene TRBJ1-2; 9 bases line up with TRBD1. CDR3 residues: CASSIEQGAGYGYTF. The CDR3 nucleotides are TGCGCCAGCAGCATCGAACAGGGGGCGGGCTATGGCTACACCTTC.